This T cell receptor (beta chain) was captured in a study of blood T cells in healthy people across ages. A second roughly 7 to 12 cycle PCR used barcoded and J-beta primers. Via MiXCR, TCRdb re-called the 5' RACE reads, giving one row per CDR3 protein. The sample includes approximately 830,000 distinct CDR3 sequences, under 80% of them seen just once. This clonotype has more than one count but fewer than ten. Relative to the germline gene, one junction end is altered; a read error may explain this. This CDR3 comprises 13 residues. Sequenced material: blood. This receptor was taken from a man aged 25-45 years in good health. The V gene is TRBV12-3 or TRBV12-4, the J gene TRBJ2-5, with unresolved D. The last part of the DNA fits TRBJ2-7 better; the J call may be wrong. CDR3 amino acids: CASSLKGSSEQYF. The CDR3 bases are TGTGCCAGCAGTCTAAAGGGATCCTCCGAGCAGTACTTC.